These 15 T cell receptor beta chains were sequenced from one sample in a study of CD8 T cells in ankylosing spondylitis. The study, taken as a whole, reports: Characteristic of ankylosing spondylitis blood, it appeared, was a TCR beta motif comprising fewer than 10 highly homologous variants.

These receptors' targets are unknown. One entry per CDR3 protein, called by TCRdb with MiXCR from the 5' RACE reads. The table includes approximately 550,000 distinct CDR3 sequences, 12% detected once. The sequencing input was blood, either unsorted or a sorted T cell fraction (not recorded which). These receptors all come from a male donor with ankylosing spondylitis.

This clonotype was seen repeatedly, ten times or more. The chain has TRBV7-9 and TRBJ2-2, with 12 bases identical to TRBD1. Germline CDR1 and CDR2: SEHNR and FQNEAQ (reference sequence). The CDR3 length is 17 residues. With V trimmed by 5 bases and J by 6 bases, 10 bases remained unmatched. In nucleotides, the CDR3 is TGTGCCAGCAGCCCCCGAACGGGACAGGGGGCCGCCGGGGAGCTGTTTTTT. Its translation: CASSPRTGQGAAGELFF. The complete variable domain, with remaining parts taken from reference TRBV7-9 and TRBJ2-2, reads DTGVSQNPRHKITKRGQNVTFRCDPISEHNRLYWYRQTLGQGPEFLTYFQNEAQLEKSRLLSDRFSAERPKGSFSTLEIQRTEQGDSAMYLCASSPRTGQGAAGELFFGEGSRLTVL.

This clonotype appeared a few times. The chain links TRBV19 to TRBJ1-5; 11 nucleotides align to TRBD1. This CDR3 spans 18 amino acids. V lost 6 bases to trimming and J lost 4 bases; unmatched junction nucleotides: 14. Germline CDR1 is LNHDA and CDR2 is SQIVND (reference sequence). The CDR3 sequence is CASRWRGQGAIQNQPQHF. The CDR3 region has the DNA TGTGCCAGTAGGTGGAGAGGACAGGGGGCTATCCAGAATCAGCCCCAGCATTTT. Full variable domain (outside the CDR3, taken from reference TRBV19 and TRBJ1-5): DGGITQSPKYLFRKEGQNVTLSCEQNLNHDAMYWYRQDPGQGLRLIYYSQIVNDFQKGDIAEGYSVSREKKESFPLTVTSAQKNPTAFYLCASRWRGQGAIQNQPQHFGDGTRLSIL.

The J gene is TRBJ1-2, the V gene TRBV5-1, with 9 bases that match TRBD1. The CDR3 extends over 14 amino acids. Germline V gene lookup returns CDR1 SGHRS and CDR2 YFSETQ. V lost 4 bases to trimming and J lost 4 bases; unmatched junction nucleotides: 5. For the CDR3, the DNA is TGCGCCAGCAGCATGGACAGGGGCTCCTATGGCTACACCTTC. Its translation: CASSMDRGSYGYTF.

A few counts support this clonotype. V usage is TRBV12-3 or TRBV12-4 and J usage is TRBJ1-1; D ambiguous. V was clipped by 1 base and J by 5 bases, with 14 bases between them. The CDR3 spans 15 residues. In DNA, the CDR3 is TGTGCCAGCAGTTTAGAGGGAGAACTGTGGACTGAAGCTTTCTTT. Protein sequence: CASSLEGELWTEAFF.

The chain recombines TRBV11-2 with TRBJ2-5; 16 bases are shared with TRBD2. The ends lost 5 bases at V and 4 bases at J; junction bases unmatched: 4. CDR1 and CDR2 (germline): SGHAT, FQNNGV. This CDR3 spans 16 amino acids. The CDR3 spells CASSRGLAGGLETQYF. In DNA form, the CDR3 reads TGTGCCAGCAGCAGGGGACTAGCGGGAGGGCTAGAGACCCAGTACTTC.

This clonotype was counted between two and nine times. The V gene is TRBV4-1, the J gene TRBJ2-3; 8 bases fit TRBD2. With 0 bases clipped from V and 2 bases from J, the junction kept 7 bases outside the gene matches. CDR3 length: 17 residues. Looked up from germline, CDR1 is MGHRA and CDR2 is YSYEKL. The CDR3 DNA follows: TGCGCCAGCAGCCAAGATCGAAGACTAGCGAACACAGATACGCAGTATTTT. Translated: CASSQDRRLANTDTQYF.

This clonotype was seen many times. The chain combines TRBV11-2 with TRBJ2-1; maybe TRBD1 (6 bases). With 5 bases removed from V and 10 bases from J, the gap between germline ends came to 18 bases. CDR3 length equals 14 residues. Looked up from germline, CDR1 is SGHAT and CDR2 is FQNNGV. The CDR3 DNA reads TGTGCCAGCAGCATGGGGGCAGGGAGAGGGGAGCAGTTCTTC. Encoded protein: CASSMGAGRGEQFF.

The chain employs TRBV3-1 and TRBJ2-1; 13 positions match TRBD2. Germline V gene data show CDR1 as LGHDT and CDR2 as YNNKEL (reference sequence). Losses at the gene ends were 0 bases for V and 5 bases for J; bases not matched to a gene: 4. This CDR3 has 17 residues. CDR3 bases: TGTGCCAGCAGCCAAGAGGCCGGGACTAGCGGGAACAATGAGCAGTTCTTC. Translated, it gives CASSQEAGTSGNNEQFF.

The CDR3, as DNA: TGCGCCAGCAGCGAGGGACTAGCGGGAACCTACGAGCAGTACGTC. It codes for CASSEGLAGTYEQYV. J is TRBJ2-7 and V is TRBV5-1, with TRBD2 identical over 13 bases. The CDR3 extends over 15 amino acids. V was clipped by 4 bases and J by 2 bases; unmatched bases: 3. CDR1 is SGHRS and CDR2 is YFSETQ in the germline V gene.

This clonotype showed up just a few times. The rearrangement uses TRBV7-8 and TRBJ2-5; D might be TRBD1 or TRBD2, each matching 6 bases. The germline V gene has CDR1 SGHVS and CDR2 FQNEAQ. Trimming stripped 2 bases from V and 4 bases from J, with 20 bases between. CDR3 size: 17 residues. CDR3 sequence: CASSLSGGRLGGETQYF. CDR3 coding DNA: TGTGCCAGCAGCTTATCAGGTGGTAGACTAGGGGGAGAGACCCAGTACTTC.

This clonotype was detected only a few times. The chain uses TRBV9 and TRBJ1-4; possible D gene TRBD1, 5 bases. The CDR3 is 16 amino acids. The V gene lost 3 bases and the J gene lost 8 bases, with 20 bases spanning the gap. CDR1 and CDR2 (germline): SGDLS, YYNGEE. The CDR3 region has the DNA TGTGCCAGCAGCGCCGAGATCGGGGGGACTGGCGAAAAACTGTTTTTT. It encodes CASSAEIGGTGEKLFF.

There are a few counts of this clonotype. The genes are TRBV24-1 and TRBJ1-1, with D tentatively TRBD1 (5 bases). The CDR3 length is 14 residues. The germline gives CDR1 KGHDR, CDR2 SFDVKD. Trimming left V 3 bases short and J 5 bases short, with 12 bases between. The CDR3 spells CATSDDRGWTEAFF. The CDR3 nucleotides read TGTGCCACCAGTGATGATCGGGGGTGGACTGAAGCTTTCTTT.

The table lists this clonotype with a few counts. The rearrangement links TRBV24-1 to TRBJ2-5, with 7 bases matching TRBD2. The V segment lost 9 bases and the J segment 4 bases; nucleotides outside the gene matches: 4. Looked up from germline, CDR1 is KGHDR and CDR2 is SFDVKD. CDR3 length: 12 amino acids. The chain's CDR3 is CATGRVGETQYF. The CDR3 DNA follows: TGTGCCACCGGGAGGGTAGGAGAGACCCAGTACTTC.

This clonotype has at least ten counts. The V and J genes are TRBV5-1 and TRBJ1-2, with D perhaps matching TRBD1 (6 bases). CDR3 size: 13 residues. CDR1 is SGHRS, CDR2 YFSETQ, per germline. The V gene lost 1 base and the J gene lost 2 bases, with 6 bases spanning the gap. The chain's CDR3 is CASSLQGNYGYTF. For the CDR3, the DNA is TGCGCCAGCAGCTTGCAGGGGAACTATGGCTACACCTTC. The full variable domain, completed using reference TRBV5-1 and TRBJ1-2, is KAGVTQTPRYLIKTRGQQVTLSCSPISGHRSVSWYQQTPGQGLQFLFEYFSETQRNKGNFPGRFSGRQFSNSRSEMNVSTLELGDSALYLCASSLQGNYGYTFGSGTRLTVV.

This clonotype occurred a few times. The chain has TRBV3-1 and TRBJ2-5; D may match TRBD1 or TRBD2 (5 bases each). The V gene's germline CDR1 is LGHDT and CDR2 YNNKEL (reference sequence). The CDR3 sequence is 15 residues long. V was shortened by 3 bases and J by 5 bases, with 16 bases between the two germline ends. CDR3 in amino acids: CASSQNTGTSETQYF. The CDR3 coding sequence is TGTGCCAGCAGCCAGAACACCGGGACCTCGGAGACCCAGTACTTC.